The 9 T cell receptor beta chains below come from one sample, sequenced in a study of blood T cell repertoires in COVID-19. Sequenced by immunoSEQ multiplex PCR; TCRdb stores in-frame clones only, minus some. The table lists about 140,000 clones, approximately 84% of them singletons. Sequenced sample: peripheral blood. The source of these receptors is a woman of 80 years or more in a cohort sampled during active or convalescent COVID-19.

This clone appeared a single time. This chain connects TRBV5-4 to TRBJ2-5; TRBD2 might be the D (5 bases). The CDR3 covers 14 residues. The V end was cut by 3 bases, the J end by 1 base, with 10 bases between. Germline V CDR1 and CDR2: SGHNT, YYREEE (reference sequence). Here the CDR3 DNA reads TGTGCCAGCAGCTCCGGACTGTTCCAAGAGACCCAGTACTTC. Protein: CASSSGLFQETQYF.

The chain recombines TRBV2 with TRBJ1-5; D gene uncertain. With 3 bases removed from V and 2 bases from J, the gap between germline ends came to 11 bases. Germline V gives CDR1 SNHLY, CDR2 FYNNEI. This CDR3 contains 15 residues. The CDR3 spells CASSDRGLGNQPQHF. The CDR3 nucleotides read TGTGCCAGCAGTGATCGGGGTCTCGGCAATCAGCCCCAGCATTTT.

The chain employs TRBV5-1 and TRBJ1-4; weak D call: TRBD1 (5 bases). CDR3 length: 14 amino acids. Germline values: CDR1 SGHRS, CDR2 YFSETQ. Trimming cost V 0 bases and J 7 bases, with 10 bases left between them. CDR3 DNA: TGCGCCAGCAGCTTGGGTGGGGCGCGTGAAAAACTGTTTTTT. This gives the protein CASSLGGAREKLFF.

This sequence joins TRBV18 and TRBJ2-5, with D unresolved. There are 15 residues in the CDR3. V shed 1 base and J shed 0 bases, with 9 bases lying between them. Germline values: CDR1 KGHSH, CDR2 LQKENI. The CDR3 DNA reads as TGTGCCAGCTCACCACGAGGCAGAAACCAAGAGACCCAGTACTTC. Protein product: CASSPRGRNQETQYF.

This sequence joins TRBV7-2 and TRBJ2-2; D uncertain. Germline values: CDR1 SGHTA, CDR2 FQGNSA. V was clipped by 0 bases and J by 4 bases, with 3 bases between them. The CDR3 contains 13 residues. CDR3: CASSLASTGELFF. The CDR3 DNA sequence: TGTGCCAGCAGCTTAGCTAGCACCGGGGAGCTGTTTTTT.

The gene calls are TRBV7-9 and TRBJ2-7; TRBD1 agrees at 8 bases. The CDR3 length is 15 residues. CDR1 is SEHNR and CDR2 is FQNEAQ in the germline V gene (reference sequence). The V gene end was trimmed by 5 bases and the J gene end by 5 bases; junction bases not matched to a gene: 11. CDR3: CASSPRTGGTDEQYF. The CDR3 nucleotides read TGTGCCAGCAGCCCTCGAACAGGGGGTACCGACGAGCAGTACTTC.

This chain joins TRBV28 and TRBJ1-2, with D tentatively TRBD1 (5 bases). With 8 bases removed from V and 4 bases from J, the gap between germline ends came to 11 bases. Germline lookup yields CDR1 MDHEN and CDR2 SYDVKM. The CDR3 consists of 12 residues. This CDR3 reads CASQSGSYGYTF. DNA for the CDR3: TGTGCCAGCCAATCAGGGTCCTATGGCTACACCTTC.

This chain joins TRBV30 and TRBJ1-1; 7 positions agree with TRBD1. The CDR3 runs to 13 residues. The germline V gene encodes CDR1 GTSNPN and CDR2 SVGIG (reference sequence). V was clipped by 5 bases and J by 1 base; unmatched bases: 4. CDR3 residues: CAWDRAGNTEAFF. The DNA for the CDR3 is TGTGCCTGGGACAGGGCTGGGAACACTGAAGCTTTCTTT. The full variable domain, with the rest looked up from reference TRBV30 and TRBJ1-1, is SQTIHQWPATLVQPVGSPLSLECTVEGTSNPNLYWYRQAAGRGLQLLFYSVGIGQISSEVPQNLSASRPQDRQFILSSKKLLLSDSGFYLCAWDRAGNTEAFFGQGTRLTVV.

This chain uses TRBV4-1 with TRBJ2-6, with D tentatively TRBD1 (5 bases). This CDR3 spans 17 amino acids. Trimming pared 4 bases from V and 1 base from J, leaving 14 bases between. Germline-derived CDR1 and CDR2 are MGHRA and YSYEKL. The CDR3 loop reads CASSRPKGKSGANVLTF. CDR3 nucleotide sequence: TGCGCCAGCAGCCGACCTAAGGGGAAGTCTGGGGCCAACGTCCTGACTTTC.